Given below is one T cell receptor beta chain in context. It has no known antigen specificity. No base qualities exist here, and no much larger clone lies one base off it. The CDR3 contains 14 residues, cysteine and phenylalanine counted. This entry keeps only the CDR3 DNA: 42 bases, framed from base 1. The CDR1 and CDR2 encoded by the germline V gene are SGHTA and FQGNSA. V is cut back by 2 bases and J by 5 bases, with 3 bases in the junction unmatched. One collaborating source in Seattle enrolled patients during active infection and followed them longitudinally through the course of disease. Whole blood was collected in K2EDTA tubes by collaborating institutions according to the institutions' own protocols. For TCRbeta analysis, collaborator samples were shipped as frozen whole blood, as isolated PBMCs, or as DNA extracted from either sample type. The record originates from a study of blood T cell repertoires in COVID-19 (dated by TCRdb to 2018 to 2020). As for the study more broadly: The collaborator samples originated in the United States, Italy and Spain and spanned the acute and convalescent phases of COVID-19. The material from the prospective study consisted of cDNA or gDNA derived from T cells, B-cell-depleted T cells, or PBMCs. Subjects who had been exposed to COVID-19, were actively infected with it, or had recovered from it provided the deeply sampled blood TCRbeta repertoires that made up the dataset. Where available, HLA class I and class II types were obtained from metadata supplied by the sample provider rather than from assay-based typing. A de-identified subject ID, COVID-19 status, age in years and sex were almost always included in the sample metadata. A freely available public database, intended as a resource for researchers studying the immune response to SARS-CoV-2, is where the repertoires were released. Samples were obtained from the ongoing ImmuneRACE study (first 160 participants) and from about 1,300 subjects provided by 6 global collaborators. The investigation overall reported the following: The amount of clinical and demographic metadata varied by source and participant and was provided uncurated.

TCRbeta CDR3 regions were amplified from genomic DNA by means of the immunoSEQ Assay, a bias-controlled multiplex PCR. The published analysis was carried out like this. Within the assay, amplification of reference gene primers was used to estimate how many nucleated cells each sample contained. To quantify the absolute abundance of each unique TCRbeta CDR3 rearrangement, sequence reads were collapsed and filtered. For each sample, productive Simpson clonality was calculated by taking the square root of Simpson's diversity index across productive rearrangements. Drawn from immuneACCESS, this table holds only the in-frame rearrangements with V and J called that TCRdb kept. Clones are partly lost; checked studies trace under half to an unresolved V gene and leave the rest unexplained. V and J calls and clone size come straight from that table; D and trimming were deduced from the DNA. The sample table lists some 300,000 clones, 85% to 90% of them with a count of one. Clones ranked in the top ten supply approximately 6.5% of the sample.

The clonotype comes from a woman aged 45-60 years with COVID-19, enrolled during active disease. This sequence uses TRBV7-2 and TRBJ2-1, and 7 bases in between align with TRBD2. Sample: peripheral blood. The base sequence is TGTGCCAGCAGCTTAACCCTAGCGGACAATGAGCAGTTCTTC. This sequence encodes CASSLTLADNEQFF.